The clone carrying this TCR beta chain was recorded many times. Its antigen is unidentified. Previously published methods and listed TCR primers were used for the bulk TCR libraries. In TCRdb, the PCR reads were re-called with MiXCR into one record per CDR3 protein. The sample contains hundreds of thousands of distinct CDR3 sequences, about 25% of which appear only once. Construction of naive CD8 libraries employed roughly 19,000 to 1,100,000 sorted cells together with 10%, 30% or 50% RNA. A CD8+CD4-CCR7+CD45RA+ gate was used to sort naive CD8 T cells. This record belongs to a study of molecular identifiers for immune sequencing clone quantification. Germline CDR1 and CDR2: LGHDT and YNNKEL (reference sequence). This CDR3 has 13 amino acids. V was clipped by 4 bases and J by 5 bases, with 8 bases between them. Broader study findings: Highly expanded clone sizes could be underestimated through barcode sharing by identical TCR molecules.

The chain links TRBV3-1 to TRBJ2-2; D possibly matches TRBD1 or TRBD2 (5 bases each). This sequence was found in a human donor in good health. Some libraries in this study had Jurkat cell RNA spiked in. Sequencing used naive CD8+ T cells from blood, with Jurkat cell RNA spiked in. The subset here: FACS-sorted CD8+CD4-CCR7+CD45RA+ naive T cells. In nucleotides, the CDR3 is TGTGCCAGCAGCCCGGGGCTTACCGGGGAGCTGTTTTTT. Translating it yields CASSPGLTGELFF.